Below, 5 T cell receptor beta chains from the same sample are listed, as sequenced in a study of graft-versus-host responses after intestinal transplantation. The antigens of these receptors remain unknown. The table came from immunoSEQ multiplex PCR; TCRdb's copy has only in-frame clones and leaves some out. The top ten hold roughly 0.19% of the sample, which has some 150,000 clones, 92% seen once. Sequences were derived from unstimulated CD4+ T cells sorted from spleen or lymph node cells, sampled before intestinal transplant. The receptors come from a human donor who received an intestinal transplant.

The chain employs TRBV2 and TRBJ2-1; D tentatively fits TRBD1 or TRBD2 (6 bases each). Trimming took 6 bases from V and 0 from J, leaving 12 bases between them. The CDR3 covers 15 residues. Germline loops: CDR1 SNHLY, CDR2 FYNNEI. CDR3 protein: CASRWGASSYNEQFF. The CDR3 nucleotides read TGTGCCAGCAGATGGGGGGCTTCCTCCTACAATGAGCAGTTCTTC. Supplemented by reference TRBV2 and TRBJ2-1, the full variable domain reads EPEVTQTPSHQVTQMGQEVILRCVPISNHLYFYWYRQILGQKVEFLVSFYNNEISEKSEIFDDQFSVERPDGSNFTLKIRSTKLEDSAMYFCASRWGASSYNEQFFGPGTRLTVL.

V gene TRBV19 combines with J gene TRBJ1-1; 8 positions match TRBD1. Trimming cost V 2 bases and J 6 bases; bases outside gene matches: 8. This CDR3 has 15 amino acids. Germline-derived CDR1 and CDR2 are LNHDA and SQIVND (reference sequence). CDR3 nucleotide sequence: TGTGCCAGTAGTATATCGAGGACAGGGAGAGCTGAAGCTTTCTTT. Translation gives CASSISRTGRAEAFF.

About this clone: This CDR3 is also generated by other DNA sequences in the sample. The V call is TRBV9, the J call TRBJ2-1; D uncertain. The CDR3 extends over 13 amino acids. Germline V gives CDR1 SGDLS, CDR2 YYNGEE. Trimming took 0 bases from V and 5 from J, leaving 6 bases between them. DNA for the CDR3: TGTGCCAGCAGCGTAGGTCCGAACAATGAGCAGTTCTTC. Translation gives CASSVGPNNEQFF. The full variable domain, with the rest looked up from reference TRBV9 and TRBJ2-1, is DSGVTQTPKHLITATGQRVTLRCSPRSGDLSVYWYQQSLDQGLQFLIQYYNGEERAKGNILERFSAQQFPDLHSELNLSSLELGDSALYFCASSVGPNNEQFFGPGTRLTVL.

The V gene is TRBV19, the J gene TRBJ1-3; D might be TRBD1 (6 bases). Per germline, CDR1 LNHDA and CDR2 SQIVND (reference sequence). The CDR3 loop spans 15 amino acids. The V and J ends lost 3 bases and 1 base respectively, with 10 bases between them. CDR3 sequence (DNA): TGTGCCAGTAGTATTCCAGGGACATCTGGAAACACCATATATTTT. Translated, it gives CASSIPGTSGNTIYF. Looking up the rest from reference TRBV19 and TRBJ1-3 gives the full variable domain: DGGITQSPKYLFRKEGQNVTLSCEQNLNHDAMYWYRQDPGQGLRLIYYSQIVNDFQKGDIAEGYSVSREKKESFPLTVTSAQKNPTAFYLCASSIPGTSGNTIYFGEGSWLTVV.

V and J are TRBV10-2 and TRBJ1-2; D gene unclear. The V gene's germline CDR1 is WSHSY and CDR2 SAAADI. Trimming took off 8 bases at V and 4 bases at J, with 14 bases between the two ends. The CDR3 is 13 residues long. The CDR3 DNA is TGCGCCAGCGCCCGTGACGATCTCTATGGCTACACCTTC. It is translated as CASARDDLYGYTF.